This is a list of T cell receptor beta chains from one sample in a study of T-cell memory formation after mild COVID-19. TCRdb fed the 5' RACE reads into MiXCR, producing one record per CDR3 protein. The profile shows roughly 480,000 distinct CDR3 sequences, about 23% of them singletons. The sequenced material came from PBMCs or a T cell subset sorted from them (not recorded which). The receptors come from an adult woman who had mild COVID-19 (a few samples of this study predate the infection). Cell type and time point are not known. The CDR3 runs from the conserved cysteine through the conserved F or W. A D gene is named only where the DNA matches it firmly. The listing skips clone size in some rows; elsewhere it reads once, few, many or a size class.

V gene	CDR3 length	D gene	J gene	clone size	CDR3 protein	CDR3 DNA
TRBV6-2/TRBV6-3	15	.	TRBJ2-1	few	CASSFHEGRRNEQFF	TGTGCCAGCAGTTTTCACGAGGGACGGAGGAATGAGCAGTTCTTC
TRBV4-3	16	TRBD2	TRBJ2-1	.	CASSSLGAGGPGEQFF	TGCGCCAGCAGCTCCCTTGGCGCGGGAGGGCCCGGTGAGCAGTTCTTC
TRBV24-1	16	TRBD2	TRBJ2-1	.	CATSDLAGGAYNEQFF	TGTGCCACCAGTGACTTAGCGGGAGGGGCCTACAATGAGCAGTTCTTC
TRBV4-3	16	TRBD2	TRBJ2-3	.	CASSQEGAGDEDTQYF	TGCGCCAGCAGCCAAGAAGGAGCGGGAGATGAAGATACGCAGTATTTT
TRBV10-3	15	TRBD2	TRBJ2-7	few	CAISASGRAYYEQYF	TGTGCCATCAGTGCAAGCGGGAGGGCCTATTACGAGCAGTACTTC
TRBV4-1	14	TRBD1	TRBJ1-2	few	CASSQGDRGYGYTF	TGCGCCAGCAGCCAAGGGGACAGGGGTTATGGCTACACCTTC
TRBV7-9	15	.	TRBJ2-1	few	CASSLKGQPYNEQFF	TGTGCCAGCAGCTTGAAGGGACAACCCTACAATGAGCAGTTCTTC
TRBV7-2	12	.	TRBJ1-2	.	CASSFRAEGYTF	TGTGCCAGCAGCTTCAGAGCGGAAGGCTACACCTTC
TRBV5-4	16	TRBD1	TRBJ1-4	many	CASSLTTGRPNEKLFF	TGTGCCAGCAGCCTGACGACAGGGCGGCCTAATGAAAAACTGTTTTTT
TRBV9	16	.	TRBJ2-3	.	CASSHSPTRSTDTQYF	TGTGCCAGCAGCCACTCCCCCACGCGGAGCACAGATACGCAGTATTTT
TRBV7-9	13	.	TRBJ1-1	few	CASSPSMNTEAFF	TGTGCCAGCAGCCCCTCCATGAACACTGAAGCTTTCTTT
TRBV12-3/TRBV12-4	12	.	TRBJ2-7	.	CASSRMGYEQYF	TGTGCCAGCAGCCGCATGGGCTACGAGCAGTACTTC
TRBV18	15	.	TRBJ1-1	.	CASSPGQGSGTEAFF	TGTGCCAGCTCACCAGGGCAGGGGAGTGGCACTGAAGCTTTCTTT
TRBV5-1	15	TRBD1	TRBJ1-1	.	CASSLGPRGPTEAFF	TGCGCCAGCAGCTTGGGGCCCAGGGGGCCGACTGAAGCTTTCTTT
TRBV11-2	14	.	TRBJ2-3	few	CASSLVSRRDTQYF	TGTGCCAGCAGCTTAGTGTCCCGTCGAGATACGCAGTATTTT
TRBV5-4	14	.	TRBJ2-7	.	CASSLSGFRDEQYF	TGTGCCAGCAGCTTGTCAGGGTTCAGGGACGAGCAGTACTTC
TRBV7-8	19	TRBD1	TRBJ2-7	few	CASSLDPTGTGGAGGEQYF	TGTGCCAGCAGCTTAGACCCAACCGGGACAGGGGGCGCCGGAGGCGAGCAGTACTTC
TRBV12-3/TRBV12-4	16	TRBD1	TRBJ1-5	.	CASSSRTGGRGQPQHF	TGTGCCAGCAGTTCGAGGACAGGGGGCCGCGGTCAGCCCCAGCATTTT
TRBV6-6	14	TRBD1	TRBJ1-3	few	CASSGQGTGNTIYF	TGTGCCAGCAGCGGACAGGGAACTGGAAACACCATATATTTT
TRBV7-6	13	.	TRBJ2-2	many	CASSLVATGELFF	TGTGCCAGCAGCTTAGTAGCGACCGGGGAGCTGTTTTTT
TRBV5-6	15	TRBD2	TRBJ2-7	few	CASSPTTSGDYEQYF	TGTGCCAGCAGCCCAACGACTAGCGGAGACTACGAGCAGTACTTC
TRBV24-1	16	TRBD2	TRBJ2-1	.	CATSDFNSGRGNEQFF	TGTGCCACCAGTGATTTCAATAGCGGGAGGGGAAATGAGCAGTTCTTC
TRBV6-4	15	.	TRBJ1-4	.	CASSDSYGAGEKLFF	TGTGCCAGCAGTGACTCCTACGGGGCAGGTGAAAAACTGTTTTTT
TRBV2	14	.	TRBJ1-2	few	CASDLHGSLSGYTF	TGTGCCAGCGACTTACACGGCAGTCTAAGCGGCTACACCTTC
TRBV7-8	14	.	TRBJ1-2	few	CASSSKRGDYGYTF	TGTGCCAGCAGCTCGAAACGGGGAGACTATGGCTACACCTTC
TRBV25-1	16	.	TRBJ2-5	.	CASSEFRGAGQETQYF	TGTGCCAGCAGTGAATTTCGGGGGGCCGGACAAGAGACCCAGTACTTC
TRBV7-3	17	TRBD2	TRBJ2-3	many	CASSLGPSGLSTDTQYF	TGTGCCAGCAGCCTGGGGCCTAGCGGCCTTAGCACAGATACGCAGTATTTT
TRBV3-1	15	.	TRBJ1-3	few	CASSQVGNWGNTIYF	TGTGCCAGCAGCCAAGTGGGGAATTGGGGAAACACCATATATTTT
TRBV27	14	.	TRBJ2-7	few	CASSLLAGTYEQYF	TGTGCCAGCAGTTTATTAGCAGGGACCTACGAGCAGTACTTC
TRBV6-6	14	.	TRBJ2-7	few	CASKDQAGGYEQYF	TGTGCCAGCAAAGACCAAGCGGGTGGCTACGAGCAGTACTTC
TRBV24-1	16	TRBD2	TRBJ2-3	few	CATSDPGTSIRDTQYF	TGTGCCACCAGTGACCCCGGGACTAGCATACGAGATACGCAGTATTTT
TRBV5-4	14	.	TRBJ2-5	once	CASTSGSLKETQYF	TGTGCCAGCACCTCGGGTAGCCTCAAAGAGACCCAGTACTTC